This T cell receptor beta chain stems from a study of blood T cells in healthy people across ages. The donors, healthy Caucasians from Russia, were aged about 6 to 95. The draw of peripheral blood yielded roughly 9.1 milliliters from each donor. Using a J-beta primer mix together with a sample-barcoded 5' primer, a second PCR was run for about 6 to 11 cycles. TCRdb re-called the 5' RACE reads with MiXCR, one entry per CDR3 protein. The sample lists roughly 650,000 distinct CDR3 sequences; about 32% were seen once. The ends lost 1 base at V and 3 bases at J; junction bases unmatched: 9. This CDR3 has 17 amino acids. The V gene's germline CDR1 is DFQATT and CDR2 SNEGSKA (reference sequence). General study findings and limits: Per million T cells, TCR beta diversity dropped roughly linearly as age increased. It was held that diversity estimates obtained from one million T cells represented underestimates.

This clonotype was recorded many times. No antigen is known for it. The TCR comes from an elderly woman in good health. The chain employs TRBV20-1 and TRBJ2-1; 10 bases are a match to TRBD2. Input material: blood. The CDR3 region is CSARVRRASGGYNEQFF. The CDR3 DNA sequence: TGCAGTGCTAGAGTCCGTCGGGCTAGCGGGGGCTACAATGAGCAGTTCTTC.